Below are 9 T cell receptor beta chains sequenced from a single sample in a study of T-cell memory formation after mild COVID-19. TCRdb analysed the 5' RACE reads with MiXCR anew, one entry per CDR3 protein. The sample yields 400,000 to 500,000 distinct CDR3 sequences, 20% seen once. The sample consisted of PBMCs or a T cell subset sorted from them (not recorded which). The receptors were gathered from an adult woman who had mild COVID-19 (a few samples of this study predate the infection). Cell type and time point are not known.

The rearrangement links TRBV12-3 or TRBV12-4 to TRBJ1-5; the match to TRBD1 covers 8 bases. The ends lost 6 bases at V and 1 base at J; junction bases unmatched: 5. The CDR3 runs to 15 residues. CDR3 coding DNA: TGTGCCAGCAGCGTAAGGACAGGGAGCAATCAGCCCCAGCATTTT. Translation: CASSVRTGSNQPQHF.

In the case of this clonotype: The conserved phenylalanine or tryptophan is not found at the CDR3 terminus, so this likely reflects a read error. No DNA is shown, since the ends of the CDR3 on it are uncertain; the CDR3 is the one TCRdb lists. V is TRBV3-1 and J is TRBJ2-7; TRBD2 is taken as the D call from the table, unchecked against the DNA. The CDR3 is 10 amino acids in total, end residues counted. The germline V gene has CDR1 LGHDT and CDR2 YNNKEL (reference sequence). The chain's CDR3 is CASSQEGTAG.

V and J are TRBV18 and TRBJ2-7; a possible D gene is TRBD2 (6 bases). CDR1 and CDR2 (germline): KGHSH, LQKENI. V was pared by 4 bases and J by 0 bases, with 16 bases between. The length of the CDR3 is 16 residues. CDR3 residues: CASSHLGTGDSYEQYF. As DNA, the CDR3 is TGTGCCAGCTCACACCTCGGGACTGGGGACTCCTACGAGCAGTACTTC.

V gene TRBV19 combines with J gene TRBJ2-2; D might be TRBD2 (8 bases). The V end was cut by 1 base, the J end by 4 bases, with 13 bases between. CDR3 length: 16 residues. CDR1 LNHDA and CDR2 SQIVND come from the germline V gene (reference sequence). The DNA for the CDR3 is TGTGCCAGTAGTATAGGTAGCGGGACAGTCACCGGGGAGCTGTTTTTT. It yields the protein CASSIGSGTVTGELFF.

The CDR3 DNA reads TGCGCCAGCAGCGGCCAGCGAGTGGTTGAAACAGATACGCAGTATTTT. The encoded protein is CASSGQRVVETDTQYF. The chain links TRBV5-1 to TRBJ2-3; D not certain. The CDR3 is 16 residues long. Deletions cut 4 bases from V and 3 bases from J, with 18 bases between. Germline V CDR1 and CDR2: SGHRS, YFSETQ.

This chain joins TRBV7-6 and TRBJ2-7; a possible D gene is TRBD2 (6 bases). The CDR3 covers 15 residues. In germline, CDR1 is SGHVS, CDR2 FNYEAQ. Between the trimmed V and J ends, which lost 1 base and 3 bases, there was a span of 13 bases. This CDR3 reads CASSLEVAANYEQYF. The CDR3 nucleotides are TGTGCCAGCAGCTTAGAGGTAGCGGCAAACTACGAGCAGTACTTC.

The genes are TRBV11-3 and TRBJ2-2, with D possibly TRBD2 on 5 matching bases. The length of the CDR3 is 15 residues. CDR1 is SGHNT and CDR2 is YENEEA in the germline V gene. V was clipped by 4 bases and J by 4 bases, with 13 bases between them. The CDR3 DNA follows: TGTGCCAGCAGCTCTTTCCTAGCTAGCACCGGGGAGCTGTTTTTT. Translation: CASSSFLASTGELFF.

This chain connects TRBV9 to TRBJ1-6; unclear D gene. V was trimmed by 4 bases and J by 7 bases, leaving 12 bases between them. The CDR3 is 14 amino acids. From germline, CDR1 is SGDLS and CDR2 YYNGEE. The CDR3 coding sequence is TGTGCCAGCAGCCTGGGAGAGACAAATTCACCCCTCCACTTT. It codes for CASSLGETNSPLHF.

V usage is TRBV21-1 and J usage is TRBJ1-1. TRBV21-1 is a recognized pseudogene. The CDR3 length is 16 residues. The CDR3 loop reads CASNNRKGGEDTEAFF. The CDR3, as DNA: TGTGCCAGCAACAACCGGAAAGGAGGGGAGGACACTGAAGCTTTCTTT.